These T cell receptor beta chains were read from a single sample in a study of beta chain features in type 1 diabetes. The protocol was immunoSEQ multiplex PCR, while the TCRdb copy is restricted to in-frame clones and leaves out a portion. The sample yields around 360,000 clones, 10% to 15% seen once. The sample consisted of naive CD4+ T cells from blood. The source is a young woman with type 1 diabetes. CDR3s include the opening cysteine and the closing phenylalanine or tryptophan. D genes are given only for firm matches. The size field is filled for only some rows; it gives once, few, many or a size class.

d_call	clone_size	v_call	j_call	cdr3_nt	cdr3_aa
NA	NA	TRBV7-9	TRBJ2-2	TGTGCCAGCAGCTTAGGGGCCGGCGGGGAGCTGTTTTTT	CASSLGAGGELFF
NA	few	TRBV30	TRBJ1-5	TGTGCCTGGAGTTGGCCCAGGGGCAGCAATCAGCCCCAGCATTTT	CAWSWPRGSNQPQHF
NA	few	TRBV19	TRBJ1-5	TGTGCCAGTAGCTTCGGGTTAGCCTTAGGTCAGCCCCAGCATTTT	CASSFGLALGQPQHF
NA	NA	TRBV6-1	TRBJ2-1	TGTGCCAGCATAGCTTCAAGCTCCTACAATGAGCAGTTCTTC	CASIASSSYNEQFF
NA	few	TRBV27	TRBJ1-1	TGTGCCAGCAGGATAAACAGGAACACTGAAGCTTTCTTT	CASRINRNTEAFF
NA	NA	TRBV12-5	TRBJ1-3	TGTGCTAGTGGACAGGGAAACACCATATATTTT	CASGQGNTIYF
TRBD1	NA	TRBV9	TRBJ1-2	TGTGCCAGCAGCGAGACCGGGACAGCTGCGTCTCCCACCTTC	CASSETGTAASPTF
NA	NA	TRBV10-3	TRBJ2-7	TGTGCCATCAGTAGTAGCGGTAGCTCCTACGAGCAGTACTTC	CAISSSGSSYEQYF
NA	NA	TRBV30	TRBJ1-2	TGTGCCCGTAACCGGGACACGACCGTCTATGGCTACACCTTC	CARNRDTTVYGYTF
TRBD2	NA	TRBV6-6	TRBJ2-7	TGTGCCAGCAGACCGCCGCCACTAGCGGCGTCCTACGAGCAGTACTTC	CASRPPPLAASYEQYF
TRBD1	NA	TRBV6-6	TRBJ2-1	TGTGCCAGCAGTTCGACAGGGGGCGAGCAGTTCTTC	CASSSTGGEQFF
TRBD1	few	TRBV7-9	TRBJ1-3	TGTGCCAGCAGCCCCCGACAGGGAACCCACTCTGGAAACACCATATATTTT	CASSPRQGTHSGNTIYF
NA	NA	TRBV23-1	TRBJ2-1	TGCGCCACCACCGGACACCGATACAATGAGCAGTTCTTC	CATTGHRYNEQFF
NA	few	TRBV30	TRBJ1-2	TGTGCCTGGAGTGAGACAGGAGGCGATGGCTACACCTTC	CAWSETGGDGYTF
TRBD1	NA	TRBV7-9	TRBJ1-4	TGTGCCAGCAGCTCCGGGACAGGGCTTGAAAAACTGTTTTTT	CASSSGTGLEKLFF
TRBD1	NA	TRBV18	TRBJ2-7	TGTGCCAGCTCACTACGGACAGGTGCTCCCTACGAGCAGTACTTC	CASSLRTGAPYEQYF
TRBD1	NA	TRBV7-9	TRBJ1-2	TGTGCCAGCACCGGGACAGGACCTTGGACCTTC	CASTGTGPWTF
NA	few	TRBV7-2	TRBJ1-1	TGTGCCAGCACCACGGGGTACACTGAAGCTTTCTTT	CASTTGYTEAFF
NA	few	TRBV19	TRBJ1-6	TGTGCCAGTACCGGGCGAAGGGGGTCTTCACCCCTCCACTTT	CASTGRRGSSPLHF
NA	NA	TRBV28	TRBJ2-1	TGTGCCAGCAGTCTCCCGGCTAGGAGGGGTGAGCAGTTCTTC	CASSLPARRGEQFF
TRBD1	NA	TRBV7-9	TRBJ2-3	TGTGCCAGCAGCTTGACAGGGGTAACAGATACGCAGTATTTT	CASSLTGVTDTQYF
TRBD2	NA	TRBV10-3	TRBJ2-1	TGTGCCATCGCGGCTAGCGGCCCAGCCTACAATGAGCAGTTCTTC	CAIAASGPAYNEQFF